Listed here are 7 T cell receptor beta chains from one sample, sequenced in a study of CD8 T cells in Susac syndrome. An input of roughly 0.5 to 1 ug of RNA was subjected to reverse transcription using random hexamers. TCRdb redid the calling of the immunoSEQ multiplex PCR reads with MiXCR, one entry per CDR3 protein. This table holds over 350,000 distinct CDR3 sequences, around 85% found once. Sequenced input: CD8+ T cells from PBMCs. Source of these receptors: a human donor with multiple sclerosis.

This clonotype appeared once. The chain recombines TRBV7-8 with TRBJ2-5, with D perhaps TRBD2 (5 bases). The CDR3 is made up of 15 amino acids. Looked up from germline, CDR1 is SGHVS and CDR2 is FQNEAQ. Trimming stripped 1 base from V and 2 bases from J, with 11 bases between. The CDR3 DNA sequence: TGTGCCAGCAGCTTAGTGGGAGACCGACAAGAGACCCAGTACTTC. This translates into CASSLVGDRQETQYF.

The chain uses TRBV3-1 and TRBJ2-7; D call uncertain. Germline CDR1 and CDR2: LGHDT and YNNKEL (reference sequence). V was cut by 0 bases and J by 3 bases, with 9 bases left in between. This CDR3 is 14 amino acids long. CDR3 nucleotides: TGTGCCAGCAGCCAAGATGACGGCGGCTACGAGCAGTACTTC. Protein product: CASSQDDGGYEQYF.

The rearrangement joins TRBV12-3 or TRBV12-4 to TRBJ1-5; 8 bases align to TRBD1. This CDR3 has 18 residues. V lost 6 bases and J lost 2; bases outside the gene matches: 15. The DNA for the CDR3 is TGTGCCAGCAGGCTATGGTTTTTCCGGGACAGGCGCAATCAGCCCCAGCATTTT. Protein product: CASRLWFFRDRRNQPQHF.

The chain employs TRBV27 and TRBJ2-1, with 9 bases identical to TRBD1. V lost 3 bases and J lost 9; bases outside the gene matches: 6. Germline V gene sequence: CDR1 MNHEY, CDR2 SMNVEV (reference sequence). CDR3 length equals 14 residues. The CDR3 loop is CASSLGQGVSEQFF. CDR3 in DNA: TGTGCCAGCAGTTTGGGACAGGGTGTTAGTGAGCAGTTCTTC.

This chain connects TRBV6-2 or TRBV6-3 to TRBJ2-2; D is uncertain. V dropped 0 bases and J dropped 6 bases, with 8 bases sitting between them. The CDR3 contains 14 residues. Looked up from germline, CDR1 is MNHEY and CDR2 is SVGEGT. CDR3 loop: CASSYSRGAGELFF. For the CDR3, the DNA is TGTGCCAGCAGTTACTCGAGAGGAGCCGGGGAGCTGTTTTTT.

This clonotype appeared once. The V gene is TRBV27, the J gene TRBJ1-5; D uncertain. The germline V gene encodes CDR1 MNHEY and CDR2 SMNVEV (reference sequence). V was shortened by 1 base and J by 0 bases, with 10 bases between the two germline ends. The CDR3 is made up of 16 amino acids. The CDR3, as DNA: TGTGCCAGCAGTTTATTCCGGCCCGGTAGCAATCAGCCCCAGCATTTT. Translating it yields CASSLFRPGSNQPQHF.

CDR3 sequence (DNA): TGTGCCAGCAGCGAACGACTAGCGGGAGACAATACCGGGGAGCTGTTTTTT. Its translation: CASSERLAGDNTGELFF. The chain carries TRBV9 and TRBJ2-2, with 12 nucleotides matching TRBD2. V was pared by 3 bases and J by 5 bases, with 8 bases of the junction left unmatched. Germline V CDR1 and CDR2: SGDLS, YYNGEE. The CDR3 is made up of 17 amino acids.